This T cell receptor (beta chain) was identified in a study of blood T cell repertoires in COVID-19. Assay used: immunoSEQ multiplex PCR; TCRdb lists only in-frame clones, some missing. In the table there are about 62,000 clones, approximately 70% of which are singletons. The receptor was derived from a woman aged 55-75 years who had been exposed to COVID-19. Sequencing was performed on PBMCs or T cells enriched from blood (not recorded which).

CDR3 DNA: TGTGCCAGCAGTAGCCCGGGATCCAGTTTAAATGAGCAGTTCTTC. Its translation: CASSSPGSSLNEQFF. J is TRBJ2-1 and V is TRBV28, with D possibly matching TRBD2 (5 bases). The germline V gene encodes CDR1 MDHEN and CDR2 SYDVKM. This CDR3 is 15 amino acids long. The V end was cut by 5 bases, the J end by 7 bases, with 18 bases between. The complete variable domain, with remaining parts taken from reference TRBV28 and TRBJ2-1, reads DVKVTQSSRYLVKRTGEKVFLECVQDMDHENMFWYRQDPGLGLRLIYFSYDVKMKEKGDIPEGYSVSREKKERFSLILESASTNQTSMYLCASSSPGSSLNEQFFGPGTRLTVL.